The T cell receptor beta chain under discussion was sequenced for a study of blood T cell repertoires in COVID-19. Study as a whole: Some COVID-19 samples were acute and others convalescent; all came from the United States, Italy and Spain. The analysed material was cDNA or gDNA that came from T cells, B-cell-depleted T cells, or PBMCs.

With 2 bases removed from V and 4 bases from J, the gap between germline ends came to 14 bases. Looked up from germline, CDR1 is SGHTA and CDR2 is FQGNSA. The CDR3 is made up of 15 amino acids. As processed by the authors: Nucleated cell counts were estimated from reference gene primer amplification. Libraries were prepared by immunoSEQ multiplex PCR; TCRdb keeps only in-frame clonotypes and omits some of them. That table is the source of V, J and clone size, and D and trimming were worked out from the DNA. The sample yields some 200,000 clones, roughly 85% seen once. A Seattle source enrolled patients during active infection and followed them longitudinally.

Sequencing input: peripheral blood. This receptor was taken from a woman aged 70-85 years with COVID-19, enrolled during active disease. The chain links TRBV7-2 to TRBJ1-1, with D possibly TRBD1 on 6 matching bases. CDR3 DNA sequence: TGTGCCAGCAGCTTACAGGGGCGTGGAGTCACTGAAGCTTTCTTT. As protein: CASSLQGRGVTEAFF. The full variable domain, rest sourced from reference TRBV7-2 and TRBJ1-1, is GAGVSQSPSNKVTEKGKDVELRCDPISGHTALYWYRQSLGQGLEFLIYFQGNSAPDKSGLPSDRFSAERTGGSVSTLTIQRTQQEDSAVYLCASSLQGRGVTEAFFGQGTRLTVV.